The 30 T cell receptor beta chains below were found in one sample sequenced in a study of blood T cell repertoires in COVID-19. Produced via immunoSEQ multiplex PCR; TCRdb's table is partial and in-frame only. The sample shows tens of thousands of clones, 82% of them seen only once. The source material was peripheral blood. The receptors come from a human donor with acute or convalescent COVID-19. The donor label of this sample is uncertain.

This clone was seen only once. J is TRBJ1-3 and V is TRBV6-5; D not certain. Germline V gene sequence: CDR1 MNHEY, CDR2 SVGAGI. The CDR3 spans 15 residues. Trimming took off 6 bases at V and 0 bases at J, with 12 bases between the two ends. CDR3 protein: CASSAQAYSGNTIYF. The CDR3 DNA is TGTGCCAGCAGCGCTCAAGCCTACTCTGGAAACACCATATATTTT.

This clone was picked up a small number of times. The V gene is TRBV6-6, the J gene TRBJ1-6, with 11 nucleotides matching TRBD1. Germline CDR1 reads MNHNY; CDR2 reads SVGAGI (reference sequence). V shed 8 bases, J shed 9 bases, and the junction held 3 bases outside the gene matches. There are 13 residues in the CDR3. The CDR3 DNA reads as TGTGCCAGCGTTGGGACAGGGGGTTCACCCCTCCACTTT. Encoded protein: CASVGTGGSPLHF.

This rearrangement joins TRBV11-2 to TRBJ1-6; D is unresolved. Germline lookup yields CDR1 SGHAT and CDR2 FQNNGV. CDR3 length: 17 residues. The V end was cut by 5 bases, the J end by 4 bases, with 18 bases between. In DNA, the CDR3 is TGTGCCAGCAGCCCGACATGGGAGACTTCTTATAATTCACCCCTCCACTTT. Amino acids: CASSPTWETSYNSPLHF.

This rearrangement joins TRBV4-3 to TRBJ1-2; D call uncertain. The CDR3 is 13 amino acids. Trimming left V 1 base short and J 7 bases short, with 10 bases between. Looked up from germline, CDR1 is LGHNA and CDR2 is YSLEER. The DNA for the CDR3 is TGCGCCAGCAGCCAAGGACGGGGAGGTGGCTACACCTTC. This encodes CASSQGRGGGYTF.

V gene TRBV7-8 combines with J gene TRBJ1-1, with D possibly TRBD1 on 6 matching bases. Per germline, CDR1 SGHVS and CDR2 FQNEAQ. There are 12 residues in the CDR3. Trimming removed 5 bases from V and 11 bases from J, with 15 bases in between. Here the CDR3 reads CASSPGGGQAFF. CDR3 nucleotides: TGTGCCAGCAGCCCGGGCGGGGGGCAGGCTTTCTTT.

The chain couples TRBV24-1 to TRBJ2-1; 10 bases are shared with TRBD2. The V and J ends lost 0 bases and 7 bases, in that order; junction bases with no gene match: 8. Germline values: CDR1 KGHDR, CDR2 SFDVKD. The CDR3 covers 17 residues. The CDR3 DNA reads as TGTGCCACCAGTGATTTGGGGTCTAGCGGGAGCTTAAATGAGCAGTTCTTC. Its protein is CATSDLGSSGSLNEQFF.

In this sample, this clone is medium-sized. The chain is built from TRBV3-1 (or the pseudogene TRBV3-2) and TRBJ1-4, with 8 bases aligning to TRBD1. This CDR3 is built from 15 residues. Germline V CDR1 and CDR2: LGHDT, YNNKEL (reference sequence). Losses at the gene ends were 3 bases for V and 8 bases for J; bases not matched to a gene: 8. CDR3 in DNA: TGTGCCAGCAGCCAGTTTCAGGGGGCGTGGGAAAAACTGTTTTTT. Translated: CASSQFQGAWEKLFF.

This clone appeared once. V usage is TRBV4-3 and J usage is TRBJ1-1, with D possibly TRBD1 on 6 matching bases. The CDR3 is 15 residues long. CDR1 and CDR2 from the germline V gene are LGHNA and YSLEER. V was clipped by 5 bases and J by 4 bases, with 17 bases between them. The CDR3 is CASSTRRGGVTEAFF. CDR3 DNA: TGCGCCAGCAGCACCCGCAGGGGAGGGGTCACTGAAGCTTTCTTT.

This CDR3 reads CASSLGARLNQPQHF. Written as DNA, the CDR3 is TGTGCCAGCAGCTTAGGGGCCAGGCTCAATCAGCCCCAGCATTTT. This sequence joins TRBV7-2 and TRBJ1-5; no clear D. V lost 1 base and J 3 bases, leaving 10 bases between the germline ends. Germline-derived CDR1 and CDR2 are SGHTA and FQGNSA. CDR3 length: 15 residues.

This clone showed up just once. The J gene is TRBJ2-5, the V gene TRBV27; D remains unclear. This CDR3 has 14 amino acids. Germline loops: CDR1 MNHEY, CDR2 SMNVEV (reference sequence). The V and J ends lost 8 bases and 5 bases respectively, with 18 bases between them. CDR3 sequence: CASGPSSDPETQYF. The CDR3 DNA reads TGTGCCAGCGGCCCTTCTAGTGACCCGGAGACCCAGTACTTC.

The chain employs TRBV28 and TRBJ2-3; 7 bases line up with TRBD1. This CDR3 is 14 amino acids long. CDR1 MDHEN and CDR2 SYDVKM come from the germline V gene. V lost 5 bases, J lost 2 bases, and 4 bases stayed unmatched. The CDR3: CASSQGQLTDTQYF. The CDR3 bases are TGTGCCAGCAGTCAGGGACAGCTCACAGATACGCAGTATTTT.

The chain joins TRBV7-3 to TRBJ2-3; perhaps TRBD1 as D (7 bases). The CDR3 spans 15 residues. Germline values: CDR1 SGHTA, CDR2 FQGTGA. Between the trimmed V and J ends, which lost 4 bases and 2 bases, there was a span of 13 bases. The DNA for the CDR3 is TGTGCCAGCAGCTCAGGGGGGCTAAACACAGATACGCAGTATTTT. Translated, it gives CASSSGGLNTDTQYF.

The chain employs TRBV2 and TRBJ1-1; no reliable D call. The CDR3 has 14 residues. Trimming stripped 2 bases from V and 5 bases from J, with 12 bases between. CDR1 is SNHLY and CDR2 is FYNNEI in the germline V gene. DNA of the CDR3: TGTGCCAGCAGTGAATTCGGGGTGGAAACTGAAGCTTTCTTT. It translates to CASSEFGVETEAFF.

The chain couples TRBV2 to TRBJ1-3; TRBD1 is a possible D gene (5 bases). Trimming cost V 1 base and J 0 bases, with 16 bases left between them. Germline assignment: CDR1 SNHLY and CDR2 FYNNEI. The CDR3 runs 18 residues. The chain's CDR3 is CASSEEGRRDLSGNTIYF. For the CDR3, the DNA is TGTGCCAGCAGTGAAGAGGGGAGGAGGGATCTCTCTGGAAACACCATATATTTT.

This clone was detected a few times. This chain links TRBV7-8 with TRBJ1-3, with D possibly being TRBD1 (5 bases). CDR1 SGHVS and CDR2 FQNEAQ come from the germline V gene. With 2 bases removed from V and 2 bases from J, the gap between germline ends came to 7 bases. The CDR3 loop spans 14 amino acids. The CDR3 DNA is TGTGCCAGCAGCTTACAAGGGGCTGGAAACACCATATATTTT. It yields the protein CASSLQGAGNTIYF.

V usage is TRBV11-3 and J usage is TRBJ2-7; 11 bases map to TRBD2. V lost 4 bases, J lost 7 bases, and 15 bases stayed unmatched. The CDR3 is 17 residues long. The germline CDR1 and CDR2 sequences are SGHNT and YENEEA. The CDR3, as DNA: TGTGCCAGCAGCTCAAGGACTAGCGGGCACCCCCGCGAAGAGCAGTACTTC. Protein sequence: CASSSRTSGHPREEQYF.

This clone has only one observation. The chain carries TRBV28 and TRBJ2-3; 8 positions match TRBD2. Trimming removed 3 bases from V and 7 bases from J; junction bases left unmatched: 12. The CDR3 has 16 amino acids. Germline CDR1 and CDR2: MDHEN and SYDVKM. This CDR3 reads CASSLPSGGTLNTQYF. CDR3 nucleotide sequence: TGTGCCAGCAGTTTGCCCAGCGGGGGTACTTTGAATACGCAGTATTTT.

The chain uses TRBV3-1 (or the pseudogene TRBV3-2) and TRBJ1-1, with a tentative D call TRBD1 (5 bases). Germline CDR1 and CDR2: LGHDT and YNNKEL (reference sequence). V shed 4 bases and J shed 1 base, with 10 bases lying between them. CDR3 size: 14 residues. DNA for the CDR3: TGTGCCAGCAGCCGGGGGGACCGGAACACTGAAGCTTTCTTT. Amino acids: CASSRGDRNTEAFF.

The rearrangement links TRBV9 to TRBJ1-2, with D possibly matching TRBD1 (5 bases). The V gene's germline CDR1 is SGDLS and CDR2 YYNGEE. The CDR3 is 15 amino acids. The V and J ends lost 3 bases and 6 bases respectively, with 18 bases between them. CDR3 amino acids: CASSAREGSEHGYTF. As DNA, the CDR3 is TGTGCCAGCAGCGCCAGGGAGGGGAGTGAACATGGCTACACCTTC.

DNA for the CDR3: TGTGCCAGTGAATGGAGCGGCTATGGCTACACCTTC. This sequence encodes CASEWSGYGYTF. The rearrangement links TRBV11-3 to TRBJ1-2; D is unresolved. With 9 bases removed from V and 4 bases from J, the gap between germline ends came to 12 bases. Germline CDR1 and CDR2: SGHNT and YENEEA. This CDR3 comprises 12 residues.

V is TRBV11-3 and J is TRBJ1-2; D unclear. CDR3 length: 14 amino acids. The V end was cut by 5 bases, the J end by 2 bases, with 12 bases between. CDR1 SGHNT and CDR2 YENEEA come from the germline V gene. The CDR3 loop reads CASSPSHTNYGYTF. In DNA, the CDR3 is TGTGCCAGCAGCCCCTCACACACCAACTATGGCTACACCTTC.

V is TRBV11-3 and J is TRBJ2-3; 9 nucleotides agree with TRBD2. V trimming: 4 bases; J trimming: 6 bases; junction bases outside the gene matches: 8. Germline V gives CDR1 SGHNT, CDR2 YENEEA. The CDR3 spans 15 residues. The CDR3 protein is CASSSLAGLPDTQYF. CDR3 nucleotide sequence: TGTGCCAGCAGCTCCCTAGCGGGGCTGCCGGATACGCAGTATTTT.

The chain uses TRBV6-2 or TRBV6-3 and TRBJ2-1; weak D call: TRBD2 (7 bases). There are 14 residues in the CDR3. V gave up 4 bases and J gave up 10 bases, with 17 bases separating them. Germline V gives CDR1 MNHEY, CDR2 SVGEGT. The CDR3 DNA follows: TGTGCCAGCAGTTTGGGGGGGGCCCTTATGGAGCAGTTCTTC. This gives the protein CASSLGGALMEQFF.

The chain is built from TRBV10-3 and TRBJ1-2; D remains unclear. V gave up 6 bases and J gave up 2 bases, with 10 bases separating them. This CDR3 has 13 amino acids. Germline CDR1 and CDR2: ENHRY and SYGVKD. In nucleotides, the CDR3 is TGTGCCATCAGACGCGGGGAGAACTATGGCTACACCTTC. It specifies CAIRRGENYGYTF.

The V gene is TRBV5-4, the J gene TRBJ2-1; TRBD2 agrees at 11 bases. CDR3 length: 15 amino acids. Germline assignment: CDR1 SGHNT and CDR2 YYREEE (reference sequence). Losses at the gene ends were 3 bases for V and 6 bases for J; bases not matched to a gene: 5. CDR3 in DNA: TGTGCCAGCAGCTCCTCGGGACTAGCGGTCAATGAGCAGTTCTTC. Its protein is CASSSSGLAVNEQFF.

CDR3 bases: TGTGCCAGCAGTTTACTAGCGGGGAAACCCTACGAGCAGTACTTC. Protein sequence: CASSLLAGKPYEQYF. J is TRBJ2-7 and V is TRBV6-2 or TRBV6-3, with 10 nucleotides matching TRBD2. V lost 4 bases, J lost 2 bases, and 5 bases stayed unmatched. CDR3 length: 15 residues. Germline-derived CDR1 and CDR2 are MNHEY and SVGEGT.

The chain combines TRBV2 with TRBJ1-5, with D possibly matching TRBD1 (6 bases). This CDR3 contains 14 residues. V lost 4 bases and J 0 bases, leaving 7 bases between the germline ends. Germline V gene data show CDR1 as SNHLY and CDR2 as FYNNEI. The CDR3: CASSGTASNQPQHF. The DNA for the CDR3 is TGTGCCAGCAGTGGGACAGCTAGCAATCAGCCCCAGCATTTT.

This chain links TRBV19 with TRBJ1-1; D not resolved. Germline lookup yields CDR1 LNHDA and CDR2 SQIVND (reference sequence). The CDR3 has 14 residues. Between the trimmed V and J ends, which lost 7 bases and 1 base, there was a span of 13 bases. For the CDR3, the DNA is TGTGCCAGTACCCGAGATGAGAGGAACACTGAAGCTTTCTTT. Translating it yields CASTRDERNTEAFF. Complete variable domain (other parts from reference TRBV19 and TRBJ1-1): DGGITQSPKYLFRKEGQNVTLSCEQNLNHDAMYWYRQDPGQGLRLIYYSQIVNDFQKGDIAEGYSVSREKKESFPLTVTSAQKNPTAFYLCASTRDERNTEAFFGQGTRLTVV.

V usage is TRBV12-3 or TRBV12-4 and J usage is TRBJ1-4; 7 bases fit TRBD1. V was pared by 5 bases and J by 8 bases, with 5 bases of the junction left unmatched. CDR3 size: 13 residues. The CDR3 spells CASSRGGYEKLFF. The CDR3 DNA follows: TGTGCCAGCAGTCGAGGGGGCTACGAAAAACTGTTTTTT.

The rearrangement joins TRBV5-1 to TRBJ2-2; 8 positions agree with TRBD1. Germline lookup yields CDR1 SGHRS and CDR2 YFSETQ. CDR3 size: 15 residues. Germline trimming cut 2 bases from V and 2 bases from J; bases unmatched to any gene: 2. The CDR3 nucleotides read TGCGCCAGCAGCTTAGGACAGGGAAACACCGGGGAGCTGTTTTTT. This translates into CASSLGQGNTGELFF.